This T cell receptor beta chain was recovered during a study of shared clonotypes between healthy human individuals. Terminally differentiated effector memory CD45RA+ cells were left out of the naive CD8 fraction, which was CD45RO-negative and positively selected for CCR7. Only in-frame clones appear in the TCRdb table, and some are missing; sequencing was by immunoSEQ multiplex PCR. The repertoire consists of about 2,100,000 clones, with 85% to 95% occurring once and the leading ten covering approximately 1.7%. This receptor was taken from a man between 18 and 35 years old in good health. Some clones in this sample may be carry-over from other donors' samples. Sequenced sample: naive CD8+ T cells from PBMCs.

CDR3 residues: CASNPFGESYEQYF. The CDR3 coding sequence is TGTGCCAGCAATCCTTTTGGGGAATCCTACGAGCAGTACTTC. The chain carries TRBV28 and TRBJ2-7, with D uncertain. Per germline, CDR1 MDHEN and CDR2 SYDVKM. This CDR3 comprises 14 residues. Trimming took 7 bases from V and 1 from J, leaving 14 bases between them.